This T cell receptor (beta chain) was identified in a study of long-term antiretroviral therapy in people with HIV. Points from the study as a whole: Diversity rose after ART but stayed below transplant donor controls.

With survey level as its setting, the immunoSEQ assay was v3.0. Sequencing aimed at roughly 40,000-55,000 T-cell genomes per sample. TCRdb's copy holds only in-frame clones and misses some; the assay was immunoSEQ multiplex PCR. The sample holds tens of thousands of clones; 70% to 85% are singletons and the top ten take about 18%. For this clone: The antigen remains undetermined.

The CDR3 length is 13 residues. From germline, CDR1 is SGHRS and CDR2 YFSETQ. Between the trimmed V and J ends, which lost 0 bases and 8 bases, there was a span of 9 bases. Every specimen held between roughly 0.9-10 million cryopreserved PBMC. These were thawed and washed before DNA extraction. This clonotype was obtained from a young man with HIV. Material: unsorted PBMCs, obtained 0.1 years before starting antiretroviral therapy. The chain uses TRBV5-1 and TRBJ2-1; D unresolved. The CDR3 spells CASSLGLGYEQFF. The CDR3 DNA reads TGCGCCAGCAGCTTGGGGCTTGGATATGAGCAGTTCTTC. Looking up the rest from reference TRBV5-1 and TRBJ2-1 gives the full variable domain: KAGVTQTPRYLIKTRGQQVTLSCSPISGHRSVSWYQQTPGQGLQFLFEYFSETQRNKGNFPGRFSGRQFSNSRSEMNVSTLELGDSALYLCASSLGLGYEQFFGPGTRLTVL.